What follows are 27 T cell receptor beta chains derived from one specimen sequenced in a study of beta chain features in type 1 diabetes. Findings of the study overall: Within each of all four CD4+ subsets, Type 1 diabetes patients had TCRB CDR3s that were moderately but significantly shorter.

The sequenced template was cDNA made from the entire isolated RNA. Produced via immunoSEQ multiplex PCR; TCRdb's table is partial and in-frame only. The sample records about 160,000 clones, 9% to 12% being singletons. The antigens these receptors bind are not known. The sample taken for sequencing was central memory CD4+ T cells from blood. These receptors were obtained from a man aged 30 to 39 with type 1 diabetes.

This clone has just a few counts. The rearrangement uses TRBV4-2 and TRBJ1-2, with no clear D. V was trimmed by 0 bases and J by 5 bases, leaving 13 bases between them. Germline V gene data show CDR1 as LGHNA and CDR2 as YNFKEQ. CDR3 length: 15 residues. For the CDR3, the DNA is TGTGCCAGCAGCCAAGATGAGGAGGTCCCATATGGCTACACCTTC. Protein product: CASSQDEEVPYGYTF.

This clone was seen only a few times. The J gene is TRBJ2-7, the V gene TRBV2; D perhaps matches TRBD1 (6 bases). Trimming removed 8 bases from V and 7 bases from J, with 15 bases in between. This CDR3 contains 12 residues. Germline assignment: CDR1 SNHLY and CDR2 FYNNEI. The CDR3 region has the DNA TGTGCCAGCGGACAGACCCTTTGGGAGCAGTACTTC. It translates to CASGQTLWEQYF. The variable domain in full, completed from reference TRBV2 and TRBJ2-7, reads EPEVTQTPSHQVTQMGQEVILRCVPISNHLYFYWYRQILGQKVEFLVSFYNNEISEKSEIFDDQFSVERPDGSNFTLKIRSTKLEDSAMYFCASGQTLWEQYFGPGTRLTVT.

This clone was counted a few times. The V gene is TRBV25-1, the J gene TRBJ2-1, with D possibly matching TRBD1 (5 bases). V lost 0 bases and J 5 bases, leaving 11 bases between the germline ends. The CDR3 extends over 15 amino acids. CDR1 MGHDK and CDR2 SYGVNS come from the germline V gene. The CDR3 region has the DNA TGTGCCAGCAGTGAATATTACAGGCAGGACAATGAGCAGTTCTTC. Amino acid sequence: CASSEYYRQDNEQFF.

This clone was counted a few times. CDR3 sequence reads: CASSLSGARNNNEQFF. The DNA of the CDR3 is TGCGCCAGCAGCTTGTCAGGGGCACGAAATAACAATGAGCAGTTCTTC. V is TRBV5-1 and J is TRBJ2-1, with a possible D match to TRBD1 (6 bases). This CDR3 has 16 amino acids. Germline V gives CDR1 SGHRS, CDR2 YFSETQ. The ends were cut back, 1 base at V and 5 bases at J, with 16 bases in the middle.

CDR3 DNA: TGTGCCAGCAGTCAAACTGGGACAGGGGAGCTGTTTTTT. Amino acids: CASSQTGTGELFF. This sequence joins TRBV7-2 and TRBJ2-2; possible D gene TRBD1, 6 bases. Per the germline V gene, CDR1 is SGHTA and CDR2 is FQGNSA. The CDR3 extends over 13 amino acids. V was cut by 6 bases and J by 8 bases, with 13 bases left in between.

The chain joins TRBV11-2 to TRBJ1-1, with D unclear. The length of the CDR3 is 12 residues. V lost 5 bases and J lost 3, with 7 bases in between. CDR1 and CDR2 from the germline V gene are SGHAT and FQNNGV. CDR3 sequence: CASSPRDTEAFF. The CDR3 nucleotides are TGTGCCAGCAGCCCCCGGGACACTGAAGCTTTCTTT. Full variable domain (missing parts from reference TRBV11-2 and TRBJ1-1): EAGVAQSPRYKIIEKRQSVAFWCNPISGHATLYWYQQILGQGPKLLIQFQNNGVVDDSQLPKDRFSAERLKGVDSTLKIQPAKLEDSAVYLCASSPRDTEAFFGQGTRLTVV.

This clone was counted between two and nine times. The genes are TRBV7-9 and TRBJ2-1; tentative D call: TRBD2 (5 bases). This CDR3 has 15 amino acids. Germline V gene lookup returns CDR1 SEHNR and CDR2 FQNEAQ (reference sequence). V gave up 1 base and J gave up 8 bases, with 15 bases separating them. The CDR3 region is CASSLGGSTLDEQFF. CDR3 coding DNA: TGTGCCAGCAGCTTAGGTGGGAGTACTTTGGATGAGCAGTTCTTC. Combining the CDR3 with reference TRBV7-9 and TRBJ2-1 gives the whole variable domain DTGVSQNPRHKITKRGQNVTFRCDPISEHNRLYWYRQTLGQGPEFLTYFQNEAQLEKSRLLSDRFSAERPKGSFSTLEIQRTEQGDSAMYLCASSLGGSTLDEQFFGPGTRLTVL.

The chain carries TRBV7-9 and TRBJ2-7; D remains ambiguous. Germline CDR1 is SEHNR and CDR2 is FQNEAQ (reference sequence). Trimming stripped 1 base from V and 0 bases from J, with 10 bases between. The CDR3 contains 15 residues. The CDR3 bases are TGTGCCAGCAGCTTAGGTGACACTCGCTCCTACGAGCAGTACTTC. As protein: CASSLGDTRSYEQYF.

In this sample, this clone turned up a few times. Written as DNA, the CDR3 is TGCAGCGCCCGGGACAACGGTGGGTACGAGCAGTACTTC. Residues: CSARDNGGYEQYF. The V and J genes are TRBV29-1 and TRBJ2-7; D is possibly TRBD1 (6 bases). Germline V gives CDR1 SQVTM, CDR2 ANQGSEA. The CDR3 length is 13 residues. Trimming cost V 7 bases and J 4 bases, with 17 bases left between them.

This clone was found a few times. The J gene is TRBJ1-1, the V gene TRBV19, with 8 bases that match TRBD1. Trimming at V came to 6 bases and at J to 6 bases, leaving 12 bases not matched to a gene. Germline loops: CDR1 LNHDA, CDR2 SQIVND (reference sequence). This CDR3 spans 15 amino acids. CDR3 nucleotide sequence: TGTGCCAGTAGCAGTGGGACAGGTCAAGTAGCTGAAGCTTTCTTT. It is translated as CASSSGTGQVAEAFF.

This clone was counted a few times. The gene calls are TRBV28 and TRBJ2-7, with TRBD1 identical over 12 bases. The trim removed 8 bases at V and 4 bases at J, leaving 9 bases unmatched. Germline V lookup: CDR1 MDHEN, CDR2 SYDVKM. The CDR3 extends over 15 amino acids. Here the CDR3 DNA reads TGTGCCAGCCAGCGGGGGGGACAGGGGGCGTACGAGCAGTACTTC. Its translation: CASQRGGQGAYEQYF.

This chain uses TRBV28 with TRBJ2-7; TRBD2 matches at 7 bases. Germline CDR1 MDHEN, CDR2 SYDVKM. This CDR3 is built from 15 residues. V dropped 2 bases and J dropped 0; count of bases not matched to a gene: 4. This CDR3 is CASSLAGEGSYEQYF. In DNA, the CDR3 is TGTGCCAGCAGTTTAGCGGGAGAGGGCTCCTACGAGCAGTACTTC.

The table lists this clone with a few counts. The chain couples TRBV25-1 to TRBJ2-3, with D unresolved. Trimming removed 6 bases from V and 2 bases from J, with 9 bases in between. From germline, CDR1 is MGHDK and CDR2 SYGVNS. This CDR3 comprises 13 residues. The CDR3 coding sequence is TGTGCCAGCAGGAGGATAGACACAGATACGCAGTATTTT. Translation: CASRRIDTDTQYF.

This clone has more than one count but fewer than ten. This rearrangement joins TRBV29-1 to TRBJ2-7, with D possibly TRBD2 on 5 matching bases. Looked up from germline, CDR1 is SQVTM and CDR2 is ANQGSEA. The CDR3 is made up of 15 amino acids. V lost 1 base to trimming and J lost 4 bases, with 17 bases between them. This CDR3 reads CSVEGGLLSAYEQYF. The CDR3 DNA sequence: TGCAGCGTTGAAGGAGGACTCCTTTCGGCGTACGAGCAGTACTTC.

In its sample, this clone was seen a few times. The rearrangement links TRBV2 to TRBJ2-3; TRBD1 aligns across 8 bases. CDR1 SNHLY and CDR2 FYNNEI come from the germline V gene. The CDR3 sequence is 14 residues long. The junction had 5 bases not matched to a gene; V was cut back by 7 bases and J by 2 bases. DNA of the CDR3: TGTGCCAGCACCTACAGGGGGACCACAGATACGCAGTATTTT. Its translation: CASTYRGTTDTQYF.

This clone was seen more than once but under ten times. CDR3 bases: TGTGCCAGCAGCCGTCGGGATGAGCAGTTCTTC. This translates into CASSRRDEQFF. This sequence joins TRBV28 and TRBJ2-1; D gene ambiguous. Trimming stripped 6 bases from V and 8 bases from J, with 8 bases between. This CDR3 region has 11 residues. CDR1 is MDHEN and CDR2 is SYDVKM in the germline V gene.

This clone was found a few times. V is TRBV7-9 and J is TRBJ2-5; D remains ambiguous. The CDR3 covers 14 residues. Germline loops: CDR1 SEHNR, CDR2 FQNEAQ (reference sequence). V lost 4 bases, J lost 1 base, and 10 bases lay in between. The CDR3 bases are TGTGCCAGCAGCTCCCGGGTGGTCCAAGAGACCCAGTACTTC. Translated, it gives CASSSRVVQETQYF.

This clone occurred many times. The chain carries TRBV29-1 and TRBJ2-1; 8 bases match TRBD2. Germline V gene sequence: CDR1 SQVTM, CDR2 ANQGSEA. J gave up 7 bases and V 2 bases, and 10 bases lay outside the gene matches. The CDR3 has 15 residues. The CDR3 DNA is TGCAGCGTTGAATTTCGGGCGGGAGGTGAAAATGAGCAGTTCTTC. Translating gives CSVEFRAGGENEQFF.

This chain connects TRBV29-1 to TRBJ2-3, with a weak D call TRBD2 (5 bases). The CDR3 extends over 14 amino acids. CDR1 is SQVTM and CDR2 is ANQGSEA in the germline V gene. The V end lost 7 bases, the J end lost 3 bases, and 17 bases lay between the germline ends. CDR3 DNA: TGCAGCGGGGGAGATGGAGGCGGGACAGATACGCAGTATTTT. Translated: CSGGDGGGTDTQYF.

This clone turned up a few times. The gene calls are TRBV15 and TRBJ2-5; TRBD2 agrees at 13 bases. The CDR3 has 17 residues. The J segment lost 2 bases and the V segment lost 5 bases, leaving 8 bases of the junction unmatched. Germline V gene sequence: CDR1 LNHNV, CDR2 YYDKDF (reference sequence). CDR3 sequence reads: CATSFHKLAGGQETQYF. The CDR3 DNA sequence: TGTGCCACCAGCTTCCACAAACTAGCGGGAGGGCAAGAGACCCAGTACTTC.

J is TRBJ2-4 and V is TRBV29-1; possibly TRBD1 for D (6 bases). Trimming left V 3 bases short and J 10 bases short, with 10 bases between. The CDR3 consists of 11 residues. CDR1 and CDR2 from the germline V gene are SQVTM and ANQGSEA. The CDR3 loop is CSVDATGIQYF. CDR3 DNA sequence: TGCAGCGTTGATGCTACAGGGATTCAGTACTTC.

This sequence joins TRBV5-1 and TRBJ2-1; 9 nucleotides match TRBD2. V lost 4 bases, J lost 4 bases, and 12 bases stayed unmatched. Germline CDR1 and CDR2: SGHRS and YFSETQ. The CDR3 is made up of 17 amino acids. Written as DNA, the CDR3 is TGCGCCAGCAGCCCGGGGGCTAGCGGGACGCCGTACAATGAGCAGTTCTTC. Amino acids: CASSPGASGTPYNEQFF.

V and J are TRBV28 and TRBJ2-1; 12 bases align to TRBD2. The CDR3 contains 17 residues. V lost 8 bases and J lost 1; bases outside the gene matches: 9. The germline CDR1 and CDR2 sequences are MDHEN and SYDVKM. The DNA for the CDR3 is TGTGCCAGCCAAAGGCGACTAGCGGGAGTATCCTACAATGAGCAGTTCTTC. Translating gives CASQRRLAGVSYNEQFF.

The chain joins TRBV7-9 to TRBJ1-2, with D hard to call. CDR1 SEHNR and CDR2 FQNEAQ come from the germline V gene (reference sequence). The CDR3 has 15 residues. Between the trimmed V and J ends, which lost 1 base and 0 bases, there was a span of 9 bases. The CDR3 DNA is TGTGCCAGCAGCTTAGGCCCGGTAGCTAACTATGGCTACACCTTC. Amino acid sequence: CASSLGPVANYGYTF.

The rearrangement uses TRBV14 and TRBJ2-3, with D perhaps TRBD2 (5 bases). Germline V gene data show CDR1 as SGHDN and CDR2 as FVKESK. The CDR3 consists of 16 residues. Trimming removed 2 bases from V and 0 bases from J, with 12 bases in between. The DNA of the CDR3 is TGTGCCAGCAGCCAATGGACTCAGACTAGCACAGATACGCAGTATTTT. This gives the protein CASSQWTQTSTDTQYF. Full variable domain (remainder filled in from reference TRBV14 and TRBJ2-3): EAGVTQFPSHSVIEKGQTVTLRCDPISGHDNLYWYRRVMGKEIKFLLHFVKESKQDESGMPNNRFLAERTGGTYSTLKVQPAELEDSGVYFCASSQWTQTSTDTQYFGPGTRLTVL.

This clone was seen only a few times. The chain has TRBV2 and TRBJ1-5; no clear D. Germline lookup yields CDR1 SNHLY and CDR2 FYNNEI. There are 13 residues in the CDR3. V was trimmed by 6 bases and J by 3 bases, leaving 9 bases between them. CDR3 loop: CASRSGFNQPQHF. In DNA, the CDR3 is TGTGCCAGCAGATCCGGGTTCAATCAGCCCCAGCATTTT. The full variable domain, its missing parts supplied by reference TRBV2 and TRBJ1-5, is EPEVTQTPSHQVTQMGQEVILRCVPISNHLYFYWYRQILGQKVEFLVSFYNNEISEKSEIFDDQFSVERPDGSNFTLKIRSTKLEDSAMYFCASRSGFNQPQHFGDGTRLSIL.

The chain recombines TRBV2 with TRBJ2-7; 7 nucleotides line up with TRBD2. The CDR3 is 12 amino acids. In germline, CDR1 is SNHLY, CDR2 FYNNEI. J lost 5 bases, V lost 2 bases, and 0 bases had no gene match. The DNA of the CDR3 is TGTGCCAGCAGTGAACTAGCGGACGAGCAGTACTTC. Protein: CASSELADEQYF.